This T cell receptor (beta chain) comes out of a study of OX40 agonist ivuxolimab in advanced cancers. The overall study: Dose-escalation patients had hepatocellular carcinoma, melanoma, renal cell or head and neck cancer. Three patients had partial responses: one hepatocellular carcinoma, two cutaneous melanoma.

With regard to this clone: Its specificity is unknown.

This table comes from immunoSEQ multiplex PCR, and its TCRdb copy is limited to in-frame clones, with some not included. Of 75,000 to 80,000 clones in the sample, around 86% are singletons; the top ten hold about 0.5%. General study findings and limits: Mean expanded clone counts were higher in CD8+ than CD4+ T cells. CD4+ and CD8+ T cells in blood underwent clonal expansion by week 6 at 0.1 to 3.0 mg/kg.

The TCR comes from an adult with an advanced solid tumor such as melanoma, head and neck, liver or kidney cancer. Source: CD4+ or CD8+ T cells sorted from blood, taken in a trial of the OX40 agonist ivuxolimab.

The CDR3 DNA follows: TGCAGCGTTATTCAGGGTGACTATGGCTACACCTTC. Translation: CSVIQGDYGYTF. The rearrangement joins TRBV29-1 to TRBJ1-2; maybe TRBD1 (5 bases). The CDR3 runs to 12 residues. CDR1 is SQVTM and CDR2 is ANQGSEA in the germline V gene. Trimming took 5 bases from V and 3 from J, leaving 10 bases between them.